Below are 9 T cell receptor beta chains sequenced from a single sample in a study of cytomegalovirus exposure and HLA in healthy donors. A multiplex PCR was run with 60 Vbeta primers and 13 Jbeta primers. The repertoire was sequenced with immunoSEQ multiplex PCR; TCRdb's copy has only in-frame clones and lacks some. Here the sample spans some 98,000 clones, 60% to 80% being singletons. Input material: PBMCs. All receptors derive from a female donor in good health and CMV-seronegative.

This clone was detected only a few times. V gene TRBV9 combines with J gene TRBJ1-2; maybe TRBD1 (6 bases). The CDR3 covers 15 residues. From germline, CDR1 is SGDLS and CDR2 YYNGEE. Between the trimmed V and J ends, which lost 6 bases and 8 bases, there was a span of 23 bases. CDR3 in DNA: TGTGCCAGCACCCTACATCCAGGGGAGATAGGCGGCTACACCTTC. Translated, it gives CASTLHPGEIGGYTF.

The V call is TRBV18, the J call TRBJ1-2, with D possibly matching TRBD1 (6 bases). Per germline, CDR1 KGHSH and CDR2 LQKENI. V lost 6 bases, J lost 1 base, and 15 bases lay in between. This CDR3 contains 15 residues. CDR3 nucleotides: TGTGCCAGCTCCAGGACAGACACTAATAACTATGGCTACACCTTC. Encoded protein: CASSRTDTNNYGYTF.

This clone was picked up one time. The chain joins TRBV6-4 to TRBJ2-3; TRBD2 matches at 12 bases. The CDR3 totals 14 residues. V gave up 5 bases and J gave up 9 bases; unmatched junction bases: 6. The V gene's germline CDR1 is MRHNA and CDR2 SNTAGT. The CDR3: CASSSQTSGGTQYF. CDR3 DNA: TGTGCCAGCAGTAGCCAGACTAGCGGGGGAACGCAGTATTTT.

This chain joins TRBV2 and TRBJ1-1, with D possibly matching TRBD1 (5 bases). The CDR3 contains 13 residues. Germline loops: CDR1 SNHLY, CDR2 FYNNEI. V was pared by 6 bases and J by 1 base, with 9 bases between. The DNA for the CDR3 is TGTGCCAGCAGGGCCGGACAGAACACTGAAGCTTTCTTT. Translating gives CASRAGQNTEAFF.

The chain combines TRBV10-3 with TRBJ1-6; D unclear. The CDR3 is 13 residues long. Germline CDR1 ENHRY, CDR2 SYGVKD. Trimming took 2 bases from V and 7 from J, leaving 6 bases between them. CDR3 coding DNA: TGTGCCATCAGTGAGCCCAGGAATTCACCCCTCCACTTT. Translated, it gives CAISEPRNSPLHF.

J is TRBJ1-1 and V is TRBV4-3; D unresolved. In germline, CDR1 is LGHNA, CDR2 YSLEER. V gave up 0 bases and J gave up 6 bases, with 11 bases separating them. The CDR3 has 14 amino acids. The CDR3 here is CASSQDGGGPEAFF. The CDR3 region has the DNA TGCGCCAGCAGCCAAGATGGTGGAGGGCCTGAAGCTTTCTTT.

The rearrangement links TRBV11-1 to TRBJ2-5; TRBD2 matches 10 bases. The germline CDR1 and CDR2 sequences are SGHAT and FQDESV (reference sequence). The CDR3 length is 15 residues. The ends lost 5 bases at V and 5 bases at J; junction bases unmatched: 8. The CDR3 nucleotides read TGTGCCAGCAGCATCGCTAGCGGGAGTGGGGAGACCCAGTACTTC. This encodes CASSIASGSGETQYF.

In its sample, this clone was seen once. The chain has TRBV2 and TRBJ1-3; TRBD1 matches at 10 bases. Germline V lookup: CDR1 SNHLY, CDR2 FYNNEI. V lost 6 bases and J lost 0; bases outside the gene matches: 8. The CDR3 has 17 amino acids. Written as DNA, the CDR3 is TGTGCCAGCAGAATGGGACAGGGGCTCTACTCTGGAAACACCATATATTTT. Amino acids: CASRMGQGLYSGNTIYF.

This chain connects TRBV6-5 to TRBJ1-2; D ambiguous. Trimming left V 8 bases short and J 8 bases short, with 9 bases between. CDR1 and CDR2 (germline): MNHEY, SVGAGI. This CDR3 has 10 residues. The CDR3 region is CASGGEGYTF. CDR3 nucleotide sequence: TGTGCCAGCGGAGGTGAAGGCTACACCTTC.